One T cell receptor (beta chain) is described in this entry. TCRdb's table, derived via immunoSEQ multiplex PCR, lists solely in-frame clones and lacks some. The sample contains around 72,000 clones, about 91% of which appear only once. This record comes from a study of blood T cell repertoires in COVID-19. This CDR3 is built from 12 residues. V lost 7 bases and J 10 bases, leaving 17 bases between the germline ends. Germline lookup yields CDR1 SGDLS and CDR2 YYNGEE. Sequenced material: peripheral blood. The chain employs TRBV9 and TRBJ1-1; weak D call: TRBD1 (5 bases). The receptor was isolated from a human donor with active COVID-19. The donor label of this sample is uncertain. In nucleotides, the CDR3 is TGTGCCAGCCAATCGGGGGTCGGGGGAGCTTTCTTT. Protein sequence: CASQSGVGGAFF. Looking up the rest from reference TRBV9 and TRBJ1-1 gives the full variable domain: DSGVTQTPKHLITATGQRVTLRCSPRSGDLSVYWYQQSLDQGLQFLIQYYNGEERAKGNILERFSAQQFPDLHSELNLSSLELGDSALYFCASQSGVGGAFFGQGTRLTVV.